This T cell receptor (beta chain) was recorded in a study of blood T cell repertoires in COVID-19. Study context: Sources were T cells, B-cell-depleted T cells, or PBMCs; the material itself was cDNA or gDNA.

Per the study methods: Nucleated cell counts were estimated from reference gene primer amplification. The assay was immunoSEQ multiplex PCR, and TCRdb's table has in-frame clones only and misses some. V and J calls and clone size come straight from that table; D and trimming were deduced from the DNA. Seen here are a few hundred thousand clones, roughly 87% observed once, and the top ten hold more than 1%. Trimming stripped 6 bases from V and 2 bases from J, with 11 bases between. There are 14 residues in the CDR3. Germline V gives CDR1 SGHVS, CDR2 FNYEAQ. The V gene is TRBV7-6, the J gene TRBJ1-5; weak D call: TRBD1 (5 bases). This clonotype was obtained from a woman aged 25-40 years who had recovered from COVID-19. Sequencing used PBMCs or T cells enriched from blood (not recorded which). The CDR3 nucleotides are TGTGCCAGCAGTCCGGGGGGGGGCAATCAGCCCCAGCATTTT. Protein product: CASSPGGGNQPQHF.